The 24 T cell receptor beta chains listed next were all sequenced from one sample in a study of blood T cell repertoires in COVID-19. TCRdb's copy holds only in-frame clones and misses some; the assay was immunoSEQ multiplex PCR. Here the sample spans tens of thousands of clones, about nine tenths being singletons. The sample comprised peripheral blood. These receptors originate from a man between 35 and 55 years old with COVID-19, enrolled during active disease.

V gene TRBV6-1 combines with J gene TRBJ2-7; tentative D call: TRBD2 (6 bases). Germline values: CDR1 MNHNS, CDR2 SASEGT. The CDR3 covers 14 residues. V shed 3 bases and J shed 2 bases, with 11 bases lying between them. The CDR3 region has the DNA TGTGCCAGCAGTGAGATGCGGGGCACCTACGAGCAGTACTTC. Translated, it gives CASSEMRGTYEQYF.

The V and J genes are TRBV19 and TRBJ1-1, with 10 bases aligning to TRBD1. Germline V gene data show CDR1 as LNHDA and CDR2 as SQIVND (reference sequence). This CDR3 region has 16 residues. V shed 4 bases, J shed 6 bases, and the junction held 11 bases outside the gene matches. CDR3: CASSRDRGSFLSEAFF. DNA for the CDR3: TGTGCCAGTAGTAGGGACAGGGGCTCGTTTTTATCTGAAGCTTTCTTT.

A single count supports this clone. The chain carries TRBV9 and TRBJ2-5; 8 nucleotides agree with TRBD1. The CDR3 runs to 14 residues. J was trimmed by 5 bases and V by 9 bases; bases with no gene match: 12. Per the germline V gene, CDR1 is SGDLS and CDR2 is YYNGEE. The CDR3 protein is CATKGTGVGETQYF. For the CDR3, the DNA is TGTGCCACCAAGGGGACAGGTGTGGGGGAGACCCAGTACTTC.

The rearrangement links TRBV5-4 to TRBJ2-1; 7 positions agree with TRBD1. The CDR3 consists of 15 residues. Germline lookup yields CDR1 SGHNT and CDR2 YYREEE (reference sequence). With 1 base clipped from V and 6 bases from J, the junction kept 7 bases outside the gene matches. CDR3: CASSLKGAVLNEQFF. The CDR3 nucleotides are TGTGCCAGCAGCTTGAAGGGGGCCGTACTCAATGAGCAGTTCTTC.

This chain uses TRBV19 with TRBJ2-2; 9 nucleotides match TRBD2. This CDR3 has 19 amino acids. J gave up 3 bases and V 3 bases, and 14 bases lay outside the gene matches. Germline values: CDR1 LNHDA, CDR2 SQIVND (reference sequence). The CDR3 sequence: CASSIAGGWGQKYTGELFF. DNA for the CDR3: TGTGCCAGTAGTATCGCGGGAGGGTGGGGACAGAAATACACCGGGGAGCTGTTTTTT.

The chain couples TRBV5-4 to TRBJ2-5; 8 bases align to TRBD2. The CDR3 has 15 residues. Per the germline V gene, CDR1 is SGHNT and CDR2 is YYREEE (reference sequence). V was clipped by 4 bases and J by 0 bases; unmatched bases: 5. The CDR3 reads CASSKSRGDQETQYF. The CDR3 nucleotides read TGTGCCAGCAGCAAGTCGCGGGGGGACCAAGAGACCCAGTACTTC.

The V gene is TRBV5-4, the J gene TRBJ1-5; D is unresolved. This CDR3 spans 14 amino acids. Germline values: CDR1 SGHNT, CDR2 YYREEE (reference sequence). The germline V and J ends were trimmed by 0 bases and 9 bases, with 13 bases remaining between them. DNA of the CDR3: TGTGCCAGCAGCTTGGATGGCGGGATAGGGCCCCAGCATTTT. The encoded protein is CASSLDGGIGPQHF.

The J gene is TRBJ1-2, the V gene TRBV19; 9 positions match TRBD1. Germline loops: CDR1 LNHDA, CDR2 SQIVND (reference sequence). The CDR3 covers 14 residues. J gave up 5 bases and V 6 bases, and 7 bases lay outside the gene matches. The CDR3 spells CASRSGTGLYGYTF. In DNA, the CDR3 is TGTGCCAGTAGATCCGGGACAGGGCTTTATGGCTACACCTTC.

V usage is TRBV5-4 and J usage is TRBJ1-2; D is uncertain. The length of the CDR3 is 13 residues. In germline, CDR1 is SGHNT, CDR2 YYREEE (reference sequence). V was clipped by 1 base and J by 8 bases, with 12 bases between them. As DNA, the CDR3 is TGTGCCAGCAGCTTGTGGGGAGAGGAGGGCTACACCTTC. Translating it yields CASSLWGEEGYTF.

This clone was picked up one time. V usage is TRBV10-1 and J usage is TRBJ2-5; 7 bases line up with TRBD1. Germline V gene lookup returns CDR1 WNHNN and CDR2 SYGVQD (reference sequence). The V and J ends lost 5 bases and 3 bases, in that order; junction bases with no gene match: 6. The CDR3 covers 14 residues. The CDR3 loop is CASSPGQTKETQYF. In DNA form, the CDR3 reads TGCGCCAGCAGTCCGGGACAGACCAAAGAGACCCAGTACTTC.

The V gene is TRBV6-5, the J gene TRBJ2-7; the D gene is possibly TRBD2 (6 bases). The germline V and J ends were trimmed by 7 bases and 4 bases, with 14 bases remaining between them. The CDR3 has 13 residues. CDR1 and CDR2 from the germline V gene are MNHEY and SVGAGI. CDR3 residues: CASIPPGVYEQYF. CDR3 in DNA: TGTGCCAGCATTCCCCCGGGGGTATACGAGCAGTACTTC.

The chain is built from TRBV5-1 and TRBJ2-2; TRBD2 aligns across 8 bases. CDR1 and CDR2 (germline): SGHRS, YFSETQ. This CDR3 spans 15 amino acids. J gave up 1 base and V 3 bases, and 2 bases lay outside the gene matches. As DNA, the CDR3 is TGCGCCAGCAGCTCGGGAGGGGTGAACACCGGGGAGCTGTTTTTT. This codes for CASSSGGVNTGELFF.

The rearrangement joins TRBV10-1 to TRBJ1-3; D not resolved. The CDR3 covers 14 residues. The V end was cut by 5 bases, the J end by 0 bases, with 8 bases between. Germline V gene sequence: CDR1 WNHNN, CDR2 SYGVQD (reference sequence). The CDR3 sequence: CASSNPGSGNTIYF. CDR3 sequence (DNA): TGCGCCAGCAGTAACCCGGGCTCTGGAAACACCATATATTTT.

This clone was found a few times. The chain recombines TRBV5-1 with TRBJ2-2; TRBD2 aligns across 7 bases. The CDR3 is 16 amino acids. Germline V gives CDR1 SGHRS, CDR2 YFSETQ. The trim removed 4 bases at V and 5 bases at J, leaving 11 bases unmatched. The CDR3 is CASSPRLGGGTGELFF. In DNA form, the CDR3 reads TGCGCCAGCAGCCCCCGATTGGGGGGGGGAACCGGGGAGCTGTTTTTT.

This clone was detected once. The chain is built from TRBV7-9 and TRBJ2-5, with 11 bases identical to TRBD2. The CDR3 covers 15 residues. The germline V gene has CDR1 SEHNR and CDR2 FQNEAQ (reference sequence). J was trimmed by 5 bases and V by 0 bases; bases with no gene match: 2. The CDR3 bases are TGTGCCAGCAGCTTAGCTAGCGGGGGGGCTGAGACCCAGTACTTC. The encoded protein is CASSLASGGAETQYF.

This chain uses TRBV3-1 (or the pseudogene TRBV3-2) with TRBJ1-6; no clear D gene. Germline values: CDR1 LGHDT, CDR2 YNNKEL (reference sequence). With 2 bases removed from V and 0 bases from J, the gap between germline ends came to 11 bases. There are 17 residues in the CDR3. CDR3 protein: CASSQFGLYSYNSPLHF. The CDR3 DNA reads TGTGCCAGCAGCCAATTCGGACTTTACTCCTATAATTCACCCCTCCACTTT.

V is TRBV19 and J is TRBJ2-5, with 7 bases fitting TRBD1. Per germline, CDR1 LNHDA and CDR2 SQIVND (reference sequence). This CDR3 region has 16 residues. Losses at the gene ends were 1 base for V and 4 bases for J; bases not matched to a gene: 9. The CDR3 sequence: CASSIAQGVVGETQYF. CDR3 DNA: TGTGCCAGTAGTATAGCCCAGGGGGTCGTAGGAGAGACCCAGTACTTC.

V and J are TRBV11-3 and TRBJ2-3, with a weak D call TRBD2 (5 bases). V gave up 3 bases and J gave up 6 bases, with 13 bases separating them. This CDR3 has 14 residues. CDR1 and CDR2 (germline): SGHNT, YENEEA. CDR3 bases: TGTGCCAGCAGCTTTAGAGGGAACAGTGATACGCAGTATTTT. This encodes CASSFRGNSDTQYF.

About this clone: In the same sample, other DNA sequences code for this CDR3. The rearrangement uses TRBV11-3 and TRBJ2-5, with 10 bases matching TRBD2. This CDR3 has 16 residues. CDR1 and CDR2 from the germline V gene are SGHNT and YENEEA. J gave up 1 base and V 5 bases, and 7 bases lay outside the gene matches. CDR3 bases: TGTGCCAGCAGCCTCGGGCTAGCGGGAGCCCAAGAGACCCAGTACTTC. It translates to CASSLGLAGAQETQYF.

V usage is TRBV21-1 and J usage is TRBJ1-2. TRBV21-1 counts as a pseudogene. CDR3 length: 15 amino acids. CDR3 amino acids: CASSKGRSYNYGYTF. The CDR3 DNA reads TGTGCCAGCAGCAAAGGGCGGAGCTATAACTATGGCTACACCTTC.

The V gene is TRBV3-1 (or the pseudogene TRBV3-2), the J gene TRBJ2-5; 7 bases line up with TRBD1. This CDR3 contains 14 residues. The junction had 6 bases not matched to a gene; V was cut back by 4 bases and J by 4 bases. The germline CDR1 and CDR2 sequences are LGHDT and YNNKEL (reference sequence). As DNA, the CDR3 is TGTGCCAGCAGCCCGGGACAGTCACGAGAGACCCAGTACTTC. Its translation: CASSPGQSRETQYF.

V is TRBV24-1 and J is TRBJ1-4; the D gene is possibly TRBD1 (6 bases). The germline V gene encodes CDR1 KGHDR and CDR2 SFDVKD. The ends were cut back, 4 bases at V and 3 bases at J, with 8 bases in the middle. CDR3 length equals 14 residues. The chain's CDR3 is CATSETGSNEKLFF. CDR3 nucleotide sequence: TGTGCCACCAGTGAAACAGGGTCTAATGAAAAACTGTTTTTT.

This clone was observed once. CDR3 DNA: TGTGCCAGCAGCTTAATGGGAGGGATCTACGAGCAGTACTTC. Amino acid sequence: CASSLMGGIYEQYF. The V and J genes are TRBV7-9 and TRBJ2-7, with 7 bases aligning to TRBD2. Germline V lookup: CDR1 SEHNR, CDR2 FQNEAQ (reference sequence). V lost 2 bases to trimming and J lost 3 bases; unmatched junction nucleotides: 4. This CDR3 spans 14 amino acids.

The rearrangement links TRBV18 to TRBJ2-5; TRBD2 matches at 13 bases. Germline loops: CDR1 KGHSH, CDR2 LQKENI. J lost 4 bases, V lost 6 bases, and 17 bases had no gene match. The CDR3 consists of 19 residues. Here the CDR3 reads CASSPLPNGLAGAGETQYF. CDR3 coding DNA: TGTGCCAGCTCGCCATTACCAAACGGACTAGCGGGAGCGGGAGAGACCCAGTACTTC. The entire variable domain, with the rest obtained from reference TRBV18 and TRBJ2-5, is as follows: NAGVMQNPRHLVRRRGQEARLRCSPMKGHSHVYWYRQLPEEGLKFMVYLQKENIIDESGMPKERFSAEFPKEGPSILRIQQVVRGDSAAYFCASSPLPNGLAGAGETQYFGPGTRLLVL.